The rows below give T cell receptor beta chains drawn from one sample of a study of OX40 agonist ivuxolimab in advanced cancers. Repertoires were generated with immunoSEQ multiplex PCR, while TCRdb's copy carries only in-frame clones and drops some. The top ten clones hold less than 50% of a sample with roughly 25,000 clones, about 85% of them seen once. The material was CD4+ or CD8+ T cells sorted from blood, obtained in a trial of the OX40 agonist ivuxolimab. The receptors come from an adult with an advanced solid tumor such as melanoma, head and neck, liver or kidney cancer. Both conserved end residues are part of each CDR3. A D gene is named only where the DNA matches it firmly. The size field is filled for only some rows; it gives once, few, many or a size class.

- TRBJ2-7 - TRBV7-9 CASSLGPGLAFNEQYF TGTGCCAGCAGCTTAGGTCCGGGCCTCGCCTTCAACGAGCAGTACTTC
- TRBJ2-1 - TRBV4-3 CASSQDSDSDYNEQFF TGCGCCAGCAGCCAAGATTCGGACAGCGACTACAATGAGCAGTTCTTC
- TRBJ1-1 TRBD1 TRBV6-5 CASSYRTGWTEAFF TGTGCCAGCAGTTACAGGACAGGGTGGACTGAAGCTTTCTTT
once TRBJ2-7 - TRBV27 CASSAPGHFPHEQYF TGTGCCAGCAGTGCGCCGGGACACTTCCCCCACGAGCAGTACTTC
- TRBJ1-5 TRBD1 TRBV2 CASRPGQDYLYNQPQHF TGTGCCAGCAGACCGGGACAGGACTATCTTTACAATCAGCCCCAGCATTTT
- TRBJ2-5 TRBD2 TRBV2 CASSPWGGRVETQYF TGTGCCAGCAGCCCATGGGGGGGTAGGGTAGAGACCCAGTACTTC
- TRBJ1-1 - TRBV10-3 CAISEPRITEAFF TGTGCCATCAGTGAGCCGAGGATCACTGAAGCTTTCTTT
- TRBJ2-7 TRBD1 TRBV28 CASSSLRQGGFNEQYF TGTGCCAGCAGTTCGCTCAGACAGGGGGGGTTCAACGAGCAGTACTTC
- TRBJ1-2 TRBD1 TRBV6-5 CASSYSPGGYYGYTF TGTGCCAGCAGTTACTCGCCAGGGGGCTATTATGGCTACACCTTC
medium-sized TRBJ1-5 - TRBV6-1 CASSEDPRQTPPPSNDQPQHF TGTGCCAGCAGTGAAGATCCTCGACAGACACCGCCGCCCTCTAACGATCAGCCCCAGCATTTT
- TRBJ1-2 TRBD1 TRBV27 CASSLGTGLGGYTF TGTGCCAGCAGTTTAGGGACAGGGTTGGGCGGCTACACCTTC
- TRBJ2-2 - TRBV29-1 CSVSGGITGELFF TGCAGCGTTAGTGGGGGGATCACCGGGGAGCTGTTTTTT
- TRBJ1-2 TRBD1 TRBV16 CASSQSLRGTGVGGYTF TGTGCCAGCAGCCAATCGCTGAGAGGGACAGGAGTTGGCGGCTACACCTTC
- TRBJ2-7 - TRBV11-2 CASSFDDRTYEQYF TGTGCCAGCAGCTTTGACGACAGGACCTACGAGCAGTACTTC
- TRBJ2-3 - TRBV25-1 CASEGDTQYF TGTGCCAGCGAGGGAGATACGCAGTATTTT
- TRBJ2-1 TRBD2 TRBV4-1 CASSQRTSGGSYNEQFF TGCGCCAGCAGCCAAAGGACTAGCGGGGGTTCCTACAATGAGCAGTTCTTC
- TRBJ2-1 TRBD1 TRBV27 CASSSGQGGYNEQFF TGTGCCAGCAGTTCTGGACAGGGGGGGTACAATGAGCAGTTCTTC
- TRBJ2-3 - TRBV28 CASSLVPPPNTDTQYF TGTGCCAGCAGTTTGGTGCCACCCCCCAACACAGATACGCAGTATTTT
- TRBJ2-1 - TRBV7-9 CASSHPVSLDEQFF TGTGCCAGCAGCCACCCCGTCTCACTGGATGAGCAGTTCTTC
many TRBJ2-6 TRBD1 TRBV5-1 CASSSPGQGPGAFGANVLTF TGCGCCAGCAGCTCCCCGGGACAGGGGCCCGGGGCCTTTGGGGCCAACGTCCTGACTTTC
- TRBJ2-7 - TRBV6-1 CASSGPTDRPAYEQYF TGTGCCAGCAGTGGGCCCACGGACAGACCTGCCTACGAGCAGTACTTC
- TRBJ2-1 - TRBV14 CASSQGSPQQEIYNEQFF TGTGCCAGCAGCCAAGGGAGTCCCCAACAGGAGATATACAATGAGCAGTTCTTC
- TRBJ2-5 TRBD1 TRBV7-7 CASSPMTGGDQETQYF TGTGCCAGCAGCCCTATGACAGGGGGGGACCAAGAGACCCAGTACTTC
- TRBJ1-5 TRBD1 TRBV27 CASREGQAVYSNQPQHF TGTGCCAGCAGGGAGGGACAGGCCGTGTATAGCAATCAGCCCCAGCATTTT
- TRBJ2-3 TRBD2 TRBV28 CASGDSGGTDTQYF TGTGCCAGCGGGGATAGCGGGGGCACAGATACGCAGTATTTT
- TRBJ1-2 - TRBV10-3 CAIREGPGDYGYTF TGTGCCATCAGGGAGGGACCCGGCGACTATGGCTACACCTTC
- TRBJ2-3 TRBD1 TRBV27 CASSFGTGTDTQYF TGTGCCAGCAGTTTCGGGACAGGGACAGATACGCAGTATTTT
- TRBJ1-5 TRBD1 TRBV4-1 CASSPRQGNQPQHF TGCGCCAGCAGCCCGCGACAGGGGAATCAGCCCCAGCATTTT
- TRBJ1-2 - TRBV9 CASSVIPNPNYGYTF TGTGCCAGCAGCGTAATCCCCAACCCAAACTATGGCTACACCTTC
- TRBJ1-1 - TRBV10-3 CAISGQDPEAFF TGTGCCATCAGTGGACAGGATCCTGAAGCTTTCTTT
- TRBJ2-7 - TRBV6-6 CASSIQPSGTYEQYF TGTGCCAGCAGTATACAGCCATCCGGGACCTACGAGCAGTACTTC
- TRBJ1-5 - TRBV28 CASSFGSNQPQHF TGTGCCAGCAGTTTTGGGAGCAATCAGCCCCAGCATTTT